This passage covers 11 T cell receptor beta chains from one sample sequenced in a study of cytomegalovirus exposure and HLA in healthy donors. It was with 60 Vbeta and 13 Jbeta primers that the PCR ran. TCRdb's copy holds only in-frame clones and misses some; the assay was immunoSEQ multiplex PCR. The table records 150,000 to 180,000 clones, about 74% of them present only once. Sequenced input: PBMCs. The source of these receptors is a middle-aged woman in good health and CMV-seronegative.

The chain uses TRBV5-4 and TRBJ2-5; no clear D. The J call is uncertain, as TRBJ2-7 better fits the DNA end. Looked up from germline, CDR1 is SGHNT and CDR2 is YYREEE (reference sequence). This CDR3 comprises 12 residues. In DNA, the CDR3 is TGTGCCAGCAGCTCCCCCGATTACGAGCAGTACTTC. Its translation is CASSSPDYEQYF.

This sequence joins TRBV6-1 and TRBJ1-4, with unresolved D. V was shortened by 6 bases and J by 3 bases, with 11 bases between the two germline ends. The CDR3 is 14 residues long. Germline V CDR1 and CDR2: MNHNS, SASEGT. The CDR3, as DNA: TGTGCCAGCAGGAGGCAGCACGCTAATGAAAAACTGTTTTTT. It yields the protein CASRRQHANEKLFF.

This clone appeared once. Other DNA sequences from this sample encode an identical CDR3 as well. V gene TRBV5-1 combines with J gene TRBJ2-2; 7 bases agree with TRBD1. Trimming took 4 bases from V and 1 from J; bases not matched to a gene: 4. CDR3 length: 15 amino acids. The germline V gene has CDR1 SGHRS and CDR2 YFSETQ. DNA for the CDR3: TGCGCCAGCAGCCTAGGGACAGAGAACACCGGGGAGCTGTTTTTT. This sequence encodes CASSLGTENTGELFF.

This clone was counted a single time. CDR3 region: CASSPEQSNYGYTF. CDR3 nucleotide sequence: TGTGCCAGCTCCCCGGAGCAGTCTAACTATGGCTACACCTTC. The V gene is TRBV18, the J gene TRBJ1-2, with D unclear. The CDR3 has 14 residues. V dropped 6 bases and J dropped 0 bases, with 11 bases sitting between them. The germline CDR1 and CDR2 sequences are KGHSH and LQKENI.

The chain combines TRBV2 with TRBJ1-1; 9 nucleotides match TRBD1. Germline V CDR1 and CDR2: SNHLY, FYNNEI. V dropped 9 bases and J dropped 7; count of bases not matched to a gene: 12. CDR3 size: 14 residues. The CDR3 loop is CARTQGQGFGEAFF. The CDR3 DNA reads as TGTGCCAGGACCCAGGGACAGGGCTTTGGTGAAGCTTTCTTT. Combining the CDR3 with reference TRBV2 and TRBJ1-1 gives the whole variable domain EPEVTQTPSHQVTQMGQEVILRCVPISNHLYFYWYRQILGQKVEFLVSFYNNEISEKSEIFDDQFSVERPDGSNFTLKIRSTKLEDSAMYFCARTQGQGFGEAFFGQGTRLTVV.

V gene TRBV5-1 combines with J gene TRBJ2-1; D possibly corresponds to TRBD2 (6 bases). The germline CDR1 and CDR2 sequences are SGHRS and YFSETQ. Trimming stripped 2 bases from V and 1 base from J, with 10 bases between. The CDR3 sequence is 15 residues long. The CDR3 region is CASSFGSGSYNEQFF. In DNA form, the CDR3 reads TGCGCCAGCAGCTTCGGTAGCGGATCCTACAATGAGCAGTTCTTC.

The chain is built from TRBV27 and TRBJ2-7, with TRBD1 as a possible D gene (6 bases). This CDR3 has 15 residues. The V end was cut by 6 bases, the J end by 7 bases, with 22 bases between. Germline V gene data show CDR1 as MNHEY and CDR2 as SMNVEV (reference sequence). The CDR3 DNA follows: TGTGCCAGCAGCCCCCAGGGACATTCCCCGGGGGAGCAGTACTTC. Its translation: CASSPQGHSPGEQYF.

The chain joins TRBV6-1 to TRBJ2-5; TRBD2 matches 8 bases. Looked up from germline, CDR1 is MNHNS and CDR2 is SASEGT. The V gene end was trimmed by 2 bases and the J gene end by 0 bases; junction bases not matched to a gene: 5. The CDR3 has 16 residues. The CDR3 sequence is CASSERLAGHQETQYF. The CDR3 DNA reads as TGTGCCAGCAGTGAAAGGTTAGCGGGGCACCAAGAGACCCAGTACTTC.

This clone has more than one count but fewer than ten. The chain is built from TRBV2 and TRBJ2-3, with unresolved D. Trimming left V 8 bases short and J 3 bases short, with 9 bases between. Germline values: CDR1 SNHLY, CDR2 FYNNEI. The CDR3 totals 12 residues. The CDR3 DNA is TGTGCCAGCGGAGTCGAAACAGATACGCAGTATTTT. Translated, it gives CASGVETDTQYF.

In this sample, this clone turned up once. This chain joins TRBV5-4 and TRBJ2-7; TRBD2 matches 8 bases. Germline CDR1 is SGHNT and CDR2 is YYREEE (reference sequence). V was clipped by 5 bases and J by 1 base; unmatched bases: 8. The CDR3 loop spans 15 amino acids. The CDR3 DNA follows: TGTGCCAGCAGTTTCAGCGGGAGACTGTCCTACGAGCAGTACTTC. This encodes CASSFSGRLSYEQYF.

The chain has TRBV5-6 and TRBJ1-2; the match to TRBD1 covers 7 bases. The CDR3 spans 13 residues. V lost 0 bases and J lost 8; bases outside the gene matches: 4. Germline V CDR1 and CDR2: SGHDT, YYEEEE. The DNA for the CDR3 is TGTGCCAGCAGCTTGGGACAGGGAGGAGGCTACACCTTC. It translates to CASSLGQGGGYTF.